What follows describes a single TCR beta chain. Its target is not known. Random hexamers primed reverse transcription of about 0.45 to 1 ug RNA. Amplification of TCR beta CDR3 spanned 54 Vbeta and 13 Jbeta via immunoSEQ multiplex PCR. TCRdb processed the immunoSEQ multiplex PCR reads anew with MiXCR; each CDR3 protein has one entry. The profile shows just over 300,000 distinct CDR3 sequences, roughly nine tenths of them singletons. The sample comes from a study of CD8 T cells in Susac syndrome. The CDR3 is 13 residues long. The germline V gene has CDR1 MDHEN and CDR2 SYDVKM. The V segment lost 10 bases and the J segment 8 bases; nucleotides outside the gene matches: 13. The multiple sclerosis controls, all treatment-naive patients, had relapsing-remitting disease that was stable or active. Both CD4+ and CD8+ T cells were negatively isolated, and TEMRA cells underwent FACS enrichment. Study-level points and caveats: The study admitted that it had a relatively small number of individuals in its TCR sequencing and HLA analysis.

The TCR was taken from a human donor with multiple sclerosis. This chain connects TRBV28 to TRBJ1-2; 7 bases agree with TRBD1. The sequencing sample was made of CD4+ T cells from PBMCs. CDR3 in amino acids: CAITPLRGLGYTF. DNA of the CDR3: TGTGCCATTACCCCCTTAAGGGGGCTCGGCTACACCTTC.